This record concerns one T cell receptor beta chain sequence. The genomic DNA of each subset was split evenly across several immunoSEQ plates. Libraries were prepared by immunoSEQ multiplex PCR; TCRdb keeps only in-frame clonotypes and omits some of them. The sample carries some 2.1 million clones, over 85% recorded once. This sample is part of a study of shared clonotypes between healthy human individuals. For the study at large: CD4 naive and CD4 memory each took three plates per donor, while CD8 naive took two and CD8 memory one.

The CDR3 is 15 amino acids. Germline V CDR1 and CDR2: MGHRA, YSYEKL. Trimming took 1 base from V and 10 from J; bases not matched to a gene: 7. Sequenced sample: naive CD4+ T cells sorted from blood. This sample's subset: CD45RA+ positively selected. This chain uses TRBV4-1 with TRBJ1-5; 10 bases are shared with TRBD1. The TCR sequence derives from a man younger than 35 in good health. CDR3 DNA sequence: TGCGCCAGCAGCCAAGCCTCGACAGGGGGCGTTCCCCAGCATTTT. Translating gives CASSQASTGGVPQHF.